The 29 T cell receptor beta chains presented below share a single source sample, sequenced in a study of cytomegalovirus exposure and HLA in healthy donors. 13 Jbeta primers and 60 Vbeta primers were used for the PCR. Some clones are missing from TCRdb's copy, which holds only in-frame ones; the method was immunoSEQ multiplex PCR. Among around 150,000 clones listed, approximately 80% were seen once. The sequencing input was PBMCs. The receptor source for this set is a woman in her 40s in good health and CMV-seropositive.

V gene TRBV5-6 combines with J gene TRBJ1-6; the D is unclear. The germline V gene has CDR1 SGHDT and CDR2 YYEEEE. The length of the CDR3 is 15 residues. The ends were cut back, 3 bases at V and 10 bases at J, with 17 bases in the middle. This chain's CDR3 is CASSSIFTNFSPLHF. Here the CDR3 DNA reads TGTGCCAGCAGCTCAATATTTACAAATTTCTCACCCCTCCACTTT. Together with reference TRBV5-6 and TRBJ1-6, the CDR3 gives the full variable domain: DAGVTQSPTHLIKTRGQQVTLRCSPKSGHDTVSWYQQALGQGPQFIFQYYEEEERQRGNFPDRFSGHQFPNYSSELNVNALLLGDSALYLCASSSIFTNFSPLHFGNGTRLTVT.

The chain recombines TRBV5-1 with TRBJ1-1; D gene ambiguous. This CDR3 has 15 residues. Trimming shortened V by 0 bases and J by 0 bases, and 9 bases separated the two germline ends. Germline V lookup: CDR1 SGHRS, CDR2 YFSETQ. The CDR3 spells CASSLAGSLNTEAFF. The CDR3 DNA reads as TGCGCCAGCAGCTTGGCCGGGTCCTTGAACACTGAAGCTTTCTTT. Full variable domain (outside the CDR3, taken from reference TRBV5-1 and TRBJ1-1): KAGVTQTPRYLIKTRGQQVTLSCSPISGHRSVSWYQQTPGQGLQFLFEYFSETQRNKGNFPGRFSGRQFSNSRSEMNVSTLELGDSALYLCASSLAGSLNTEAFFGQGTRLTVV.

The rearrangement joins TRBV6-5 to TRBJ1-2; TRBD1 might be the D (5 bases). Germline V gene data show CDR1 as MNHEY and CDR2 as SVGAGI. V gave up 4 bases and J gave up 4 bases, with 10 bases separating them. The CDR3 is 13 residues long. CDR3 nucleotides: TGTGCCAGCAGTTCTCAGGGTGGCTATGGCTACACCTTC. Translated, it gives CASSSQGGYGYTF.

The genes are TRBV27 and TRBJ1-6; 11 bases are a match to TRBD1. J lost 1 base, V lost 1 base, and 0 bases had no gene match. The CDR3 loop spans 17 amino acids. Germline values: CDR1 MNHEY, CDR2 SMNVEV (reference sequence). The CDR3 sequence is CASSLWDRGSYNSPLHF. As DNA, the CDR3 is TGTGCCAGCAGTTTATGGGACAGGGGGTCCTATAATTCACCCCTCCACTTT.

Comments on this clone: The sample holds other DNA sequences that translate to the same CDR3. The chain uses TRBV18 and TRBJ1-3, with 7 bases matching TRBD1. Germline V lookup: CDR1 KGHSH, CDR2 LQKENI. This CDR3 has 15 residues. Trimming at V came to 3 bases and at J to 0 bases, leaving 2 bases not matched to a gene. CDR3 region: CASSPTGVSGNTIYF. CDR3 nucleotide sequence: TGTGCCAGCTCACCTACAGGGGTCTCTGGAAACACCATATATTTT.

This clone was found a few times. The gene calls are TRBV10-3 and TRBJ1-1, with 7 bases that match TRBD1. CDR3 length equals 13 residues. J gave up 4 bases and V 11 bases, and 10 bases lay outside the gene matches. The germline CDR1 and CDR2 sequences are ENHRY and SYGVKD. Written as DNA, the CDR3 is TGTGCCTCACAGACAGGGTTCCTCACTGAAGCTTTCTTT. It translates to CASQTGFLTEAFF.

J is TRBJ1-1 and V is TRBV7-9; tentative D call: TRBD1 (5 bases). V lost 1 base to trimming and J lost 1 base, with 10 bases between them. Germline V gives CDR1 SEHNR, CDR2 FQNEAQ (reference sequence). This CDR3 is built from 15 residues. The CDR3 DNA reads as TGTGCCAGCAGCTTAGAGTTCGGACAGAACACTGAAGCTTTCTTT. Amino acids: CASSLEFGQNTEAFF.

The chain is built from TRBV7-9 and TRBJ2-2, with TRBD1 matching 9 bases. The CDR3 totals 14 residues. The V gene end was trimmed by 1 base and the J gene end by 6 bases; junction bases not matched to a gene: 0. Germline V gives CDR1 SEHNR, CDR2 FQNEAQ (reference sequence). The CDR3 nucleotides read TGTGCCAGCAGCTTAGGACAGGGGGCCGGGGAGCTGTTTTTT. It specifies CASSLGQGAGELFF.

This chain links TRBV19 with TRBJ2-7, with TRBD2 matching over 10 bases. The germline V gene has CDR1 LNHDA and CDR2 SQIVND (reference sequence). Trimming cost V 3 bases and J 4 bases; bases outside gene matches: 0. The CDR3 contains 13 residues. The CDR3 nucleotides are TGTGCCAGTAGTATGACTAGCGGGTACGAGCAGTACTTC. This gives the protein CASSMTSGYEQYF.

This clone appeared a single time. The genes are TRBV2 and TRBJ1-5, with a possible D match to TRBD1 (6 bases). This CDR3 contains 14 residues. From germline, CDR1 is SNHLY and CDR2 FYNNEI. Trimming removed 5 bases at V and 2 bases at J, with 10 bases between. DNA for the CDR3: TGTGCCAGCAGTTCGACAGGAGGCAATCAGCCCCAGCATTTT. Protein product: CASSSTGGNQPQHF. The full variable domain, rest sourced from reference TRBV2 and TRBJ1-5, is EPEVTQTPSHQVTQMGQEVILRCVPISNHLYFYWYRQILGQKVEFLVSFYNNEISEKSEIFDDQFSVERPDGSNFTLKIRSTKLEDSAMYFCASSSTGGNQPQHFGDGTRLSIL.

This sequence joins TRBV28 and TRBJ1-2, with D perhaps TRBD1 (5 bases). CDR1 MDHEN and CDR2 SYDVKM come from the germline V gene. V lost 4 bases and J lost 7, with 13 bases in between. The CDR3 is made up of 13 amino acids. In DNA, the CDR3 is TGTGCCAGCAGTTGGGGGGGGTTTGGTGGCTACACCTTC. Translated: CASSWGGFGGYTF.

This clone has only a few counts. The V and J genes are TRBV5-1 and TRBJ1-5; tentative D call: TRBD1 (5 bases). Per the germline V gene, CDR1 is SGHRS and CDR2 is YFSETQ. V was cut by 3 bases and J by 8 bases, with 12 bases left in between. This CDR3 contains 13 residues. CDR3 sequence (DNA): TGCGCCAGCAGCTCCGCCGGGGGAGAGCCCCAGCATTTT. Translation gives CASSSAGGEPQHF.

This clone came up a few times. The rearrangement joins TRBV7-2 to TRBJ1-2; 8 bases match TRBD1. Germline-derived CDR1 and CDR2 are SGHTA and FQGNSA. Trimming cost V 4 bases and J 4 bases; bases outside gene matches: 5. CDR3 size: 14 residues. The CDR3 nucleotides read TGTGCCAGCAGCTCGGACAGGGTGGGCTATGGCTACACCTTC. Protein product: CASSSDRVGYGYTF.

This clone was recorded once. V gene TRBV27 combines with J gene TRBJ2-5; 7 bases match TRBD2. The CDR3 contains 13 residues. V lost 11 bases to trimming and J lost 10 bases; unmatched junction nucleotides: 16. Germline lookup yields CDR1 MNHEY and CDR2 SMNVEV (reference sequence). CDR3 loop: CAPWEGLARDQYF. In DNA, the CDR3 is TGTGCCCCCTGGGAGGGACTCGCAAGAGACCAGTACTTC.

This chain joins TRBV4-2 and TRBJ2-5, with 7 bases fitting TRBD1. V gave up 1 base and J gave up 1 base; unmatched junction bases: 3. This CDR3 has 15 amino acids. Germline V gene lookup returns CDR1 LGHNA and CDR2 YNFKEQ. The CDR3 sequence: CASSQGGGGQETQYF. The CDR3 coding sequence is TGTGCCAGCAGCCAAGGAGGGGGCGGCCAAGAGACCCAGTACTTC.

The DNA of the CDR3 is TGTGCCACCCTCAGGGACAGCTCTGGAAACACCATATATTTT. As protein: CATLRDSSGNTIYF. The chain is built from TRBV6-1 and TRBJ1-3; TRBD1 aligns across 7 bases. Germline V CDR1 and CDR2: MNHNS, SASEGT. The CDR3 is made up of 14 amino acids. V dropped 10 bases and J dropped 0; count of bases not matched to a gene: 6.

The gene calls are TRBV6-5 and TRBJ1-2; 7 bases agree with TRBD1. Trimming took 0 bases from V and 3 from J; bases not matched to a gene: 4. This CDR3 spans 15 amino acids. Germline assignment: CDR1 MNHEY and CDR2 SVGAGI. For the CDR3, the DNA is TGTGCCAGCAGTTACTCGAGGGGGCTGGACTATGGCTACACCTTC. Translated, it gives CASSYSRGLDYGYTF.

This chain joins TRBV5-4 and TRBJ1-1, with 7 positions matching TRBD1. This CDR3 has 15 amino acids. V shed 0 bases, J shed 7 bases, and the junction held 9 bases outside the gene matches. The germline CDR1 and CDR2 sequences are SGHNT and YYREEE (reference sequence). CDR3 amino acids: CASSLEQGNLGEAFF. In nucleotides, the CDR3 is TGTGCCAGCAGCTTGGAACAGGGGAATTTGGGTGAAGCTTTCTTT.

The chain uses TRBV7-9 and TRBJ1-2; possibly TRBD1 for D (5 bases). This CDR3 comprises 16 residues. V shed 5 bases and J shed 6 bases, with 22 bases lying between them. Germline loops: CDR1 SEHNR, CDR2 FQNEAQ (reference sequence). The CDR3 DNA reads TGTGCCAGCAGCCCCCGATTGGGTGACAGTCTAAATGGCTACACCTTC. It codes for CASSPRLGDSLNGYTF.

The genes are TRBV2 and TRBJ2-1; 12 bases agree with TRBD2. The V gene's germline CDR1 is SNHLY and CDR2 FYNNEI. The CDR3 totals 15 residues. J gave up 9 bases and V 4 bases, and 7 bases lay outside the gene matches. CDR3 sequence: CASSVRLAGGTEQFF. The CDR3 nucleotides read TGTGCCAGCAGTGTTAGGCTAGCGGGAGGGACTGAGCAGTTCTTC.

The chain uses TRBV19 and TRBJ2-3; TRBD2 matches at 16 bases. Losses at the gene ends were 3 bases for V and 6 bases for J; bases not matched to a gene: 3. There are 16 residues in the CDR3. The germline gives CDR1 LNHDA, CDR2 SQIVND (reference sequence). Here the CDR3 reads CASSMGLAGGRDTQYF. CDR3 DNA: TGTGCCAGTAGTATGGGACTAGCGGGAGGGCGGGATACGCAGTATTTT. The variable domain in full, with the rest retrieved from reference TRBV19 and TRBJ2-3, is DGGITQSPKYLFRKEGQNVTLSCEQNLNHDAMYWYRQDPGQGLRLIYYSQIVNDFQKGDIAEGYSVSREKKESFPLTVTSAQKNPTAFYLCASSMGLAGGRDTQYFGPGTRLTVL.

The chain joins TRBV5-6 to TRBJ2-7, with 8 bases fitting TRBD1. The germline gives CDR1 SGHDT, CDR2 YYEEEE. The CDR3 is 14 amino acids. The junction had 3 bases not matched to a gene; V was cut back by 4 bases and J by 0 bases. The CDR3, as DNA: TGTGCCAGCAGCCCACAGGGGGGCTCCTACGAGCAGTACTTC. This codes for CASSPQGGSYEQYF.

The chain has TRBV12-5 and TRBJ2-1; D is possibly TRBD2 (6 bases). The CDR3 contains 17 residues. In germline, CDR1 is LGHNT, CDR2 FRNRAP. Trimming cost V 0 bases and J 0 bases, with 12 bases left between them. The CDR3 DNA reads TGTGCTAGTGGTTTGGTTGTGACTAGTAGCTCCTACAATGAGCAGTTCTTC. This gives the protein CASGLVVTSSSYNEQFF.

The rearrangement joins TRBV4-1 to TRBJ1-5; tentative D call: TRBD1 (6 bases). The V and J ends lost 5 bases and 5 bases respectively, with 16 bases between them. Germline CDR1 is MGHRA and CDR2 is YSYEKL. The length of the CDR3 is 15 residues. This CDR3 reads CASSAEANRDQPQHF. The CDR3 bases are TGCGCCAGCAGCGCGGAGGCGAACAGGGATCAGCCCCAGCATTTT.

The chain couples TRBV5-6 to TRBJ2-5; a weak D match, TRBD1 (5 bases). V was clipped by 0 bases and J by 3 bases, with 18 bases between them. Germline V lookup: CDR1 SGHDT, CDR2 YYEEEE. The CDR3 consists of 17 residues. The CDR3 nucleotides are TGTGCCAGCAGCTTGGTCGGTAGCTGGGGCGGTAAAGAGACCCAGTACTTC. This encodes CASSLVGSWGGKETQYF.

CDR3 residues: CASSLTGGVGQPQHF. CDR3 nucleotide sequence: TGTGCCAGCAGCTTGACAGGGGGCGTGGGTCAGCCCCAGCATTTT. The chain has TRBV5-6 and TRBJ1-5; 9 bases align to TRBD1. V gave up 1 base and J gave up 6 bases; unmatched junction bases: 5. This CDR3 contains 15 residues. Germline loops: CDR1 SGHDT, CDR2 YYEEEE.

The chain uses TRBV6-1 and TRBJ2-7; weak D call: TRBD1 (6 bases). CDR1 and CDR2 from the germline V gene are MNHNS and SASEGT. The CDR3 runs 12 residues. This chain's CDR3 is CATGTTSYEQYF. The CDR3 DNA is TGTGCTACCGGGACAACTTCCTACGAGCAGTACTTC.

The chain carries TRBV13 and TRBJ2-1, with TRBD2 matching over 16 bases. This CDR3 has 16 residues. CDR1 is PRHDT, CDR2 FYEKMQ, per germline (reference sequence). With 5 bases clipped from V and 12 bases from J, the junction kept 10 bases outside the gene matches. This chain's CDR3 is CASSGEGLAGGILQFF. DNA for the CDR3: TGTGCCAGCAGCGGAGAGGGACTAGCGGGAGGGATCCTGCAGTTCTTC.

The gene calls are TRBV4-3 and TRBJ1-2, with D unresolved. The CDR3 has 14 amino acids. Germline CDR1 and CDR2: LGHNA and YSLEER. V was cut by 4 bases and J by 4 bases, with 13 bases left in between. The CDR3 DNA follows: TGCGCCAGCAGCCCTCTTATAACAGCCTATGGCTACACCTTC. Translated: CASSPLITAYGYTF.